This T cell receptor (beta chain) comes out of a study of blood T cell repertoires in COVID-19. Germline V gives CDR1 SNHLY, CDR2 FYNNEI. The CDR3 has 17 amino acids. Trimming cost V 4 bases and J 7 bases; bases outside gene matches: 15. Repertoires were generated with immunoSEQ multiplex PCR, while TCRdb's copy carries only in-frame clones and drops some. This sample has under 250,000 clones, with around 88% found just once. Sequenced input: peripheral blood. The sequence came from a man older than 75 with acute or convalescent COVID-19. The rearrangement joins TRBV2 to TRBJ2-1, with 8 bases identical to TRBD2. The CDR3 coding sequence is TGTGCCAGCAGTGCCGGAGGTACGGGGGGGCCGGTGAATGAGCAGTTCTTC. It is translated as CASSAGGTGGPVNEQFF.